This passage covers 19 T cell receptor beta chains from one sample sequenced in a study of Ad26.COV2.S vaccination and SARS-CoV-2 variants. Method: immunoSEQ multiplex PCR; TCRdb's copy keeps in-frame clones and lacks some. The sample comprises hundreds of thousands of clones, 89% of which are singletons, and approximately 2.5% rests with the top ten. Stated treatment: around 19 received Ad26.COV2.S at low or high dose, single or two shots; five or six received placebo; per-sample allocation not given. Samples analyzed were those drawn on day 63 after the first vaccine or placebo injection. This sample comprised peripheral blood, obtained in a trial of Ad26.COV2.S vaccine versus placebo. Receptors originate from a person between 18 and 65 years old who received the Ad26.COV2.S COVID-19 vaccine or a placebo.

The rearrangement joins TRBV6-5 to TRBJ2-7; either TRBD1 or TRBD2 may fit D (5 bases each). The CDR3 totals 14 residues. Germline V gene lookup returns CDR1 MNHEY and CDR2 SVGAGI. The ends were cut back, 7 bases at V and 4 bases at J, with 17 bases in the middle. Here the CDR3 reads CASKRGTEGYEQYF. In nucleotides, the CDR3 is TGTGCCAGCAAACGGGGAACAGAGGGGTACGAGCAGTACTTC.

The CDR3 DNA reads as TGTGCCAGCAGCCTCATTTTTAAGACAGGCGGAGAAGCTTTCTTT. Its protein product is CASSLIFKTGGEAFF. The chain couples TRBV5-4 to TRBJ1-1, with D possibly TRBD1 on 6 matching bases. The germline V gene has CDR1 SGHNT and CDR2 YYREEE (reference sequence). This CDR3 comprises 15 residues. The V end lost 4 bases, the J end lost 8 bases, and 21 bases lay between the germline ends.

Turning to this clone: Other DNA sequences in this specimen translate into the identical CDR3. V usage is TRBV18 and J usage is TRBJ2-5; no firm D call. Germline V gene lookup returns CDR1 KGHSH and CDR2 LQKENI. V dropped 3 bases and J dropped 3 bases, with 8 bases sitting between them. CDR3 length: 13 residues. CDR3 DNA: TGTGCCAGCTCACCGCGACGAGAAGAGACCCAGTACTTC. Its translation is CASSPRREETQYF.

This chain joins TRBV6-5 and TRBJ1-4; no clear D gene. The CDR3 is made up of 15 amino acids. Between the trimmed V and J ends, which lost 6 bases and 0 bases, there was a span of 11 bases. Germline V gives CDR1 MNHEY, CDR2 SVGAGI. The CDR3 DNA reads TGTGCCAGCAGCGTCGGACGGGCAACTAATGAAAAACTGTTTTTT. It encodes CASSVGRATNEKLFF.

The rearrangement uses TRBV5-1 and TRBJ2-5; a possible D gene is TRBD1 (6 bases). Germline CDR1 and CDR2: SGHRS and YFSETQ. The CDR3 extends over 15 amino acids. Trimming pared 0 bases from V and 2 bases from J, leaving 11 bases between. Here the CDR3 reads CASSLVGALQETQYF. In nucleotides, the CDR3 is TGCGCCAGCAGCTTGGTGGGGGCACTTCAAGAGACCCAGTACTTC. The full variable domain, with the rest looked up from reference TRBV5-1 and TRBJ2-5, is KAGVTQTPRYLIKTRGQQVTLSCSPISGHRSVSWYQQTPGQGLQFLFEYFSETQRNKGNFPGRFSGRQFSNSRSEMNVSTLELGDSALYLCASSLVGALQETQYFGPGTRLLVL.

The rearrangement uses TRBV7-9 and TRBJ2-1; D gene unclear. Trimming removed 4 bases from V and 0 bases from J, with 7 bases in between. This CDR3 region has 14 residues. CDR1 SEHNR and CDR2 FQNEAQ come from the germline V gene (reference sequence). CDR3: CASSWVSSYNEQFF. Written as DNA, the CDR3 is TGTGCCAGCAGCTGGGTGAGCTCCTACAATGAGCAGTTCTTC.

This chain links TRBV2 with TRBJ2-3; possible D gene TRBD2, 5 bases. V dropped 8 bases and J dropped 6 bases, with 18 bases sitting between them. Per the germline V gene, CDR1 is SNHLY and CDR2 is FYNNEI. CDR3 length: 14 residues. This CDR3 is CASYRHDYADTQYF. For the CDR3, the DNA is TGTGCCAGCTACAGACACGACTACGCCGATACGCAGTATTTT.

The chain combines TRBV7-8 with TRBJ2-4, with 9 bases that match TRBD1. Trimming took 1 base from V and 7 from J; bases not matched to a gene: 5. The CDR3 covers 15 residues. Germline-derived CDR1 and CDR2 are SGHVS and FQNEAQ. In nucleotides, the CDR3 is TGTGCCAGCAGCTTAGAGGGCGGGACAGGGAACATTCAGTACTTC. Its translation is CASSLEGGTGNIQYF.

For the CDR3, the DNA is TGTGCCAGCAGTTACGCACGATGGGGGGAGCAGTTCTTC. Translating it yields CASSYARWGEQFF. J is TRBJ2-1 and V is TRBV6-5; tentatively, D is TRBD1 or TRBD2 (5 bases each). The CDR3 loop spans 13 amino acids. The germline V gene encodes CDR1 MNHEY and CDR2 SVGAGI. V lost 2 bases to trimming and J lost 10 bases, with 12 bases between them.

The rearrangement links TRBV6-2 or TRBV6-3 to TRBJ1-2; D gene uncertain. The CDR3 extends over 15 amino acids. From germline, CDR1 is MNHEY and CDR2 SVGEGT. Deletions cut 0 bases from V and 4 bases from J, with 12 bases between. CDR3 region: CASSYSYTDSYGYTF. The CDR3 coding sequence is TGTGCCAGCAGTTACTCTTACACGGATTCCTATGGCTACACCTTC.

This clone was seen more than once but under ten times. The chain joins TRBV7-9 to TRBJ2-5, with D perhaps TRBD1 (6 bases). The CDR3 contains 14 residues. Germline V gives CDR1 SEHNR, CDR2 FQNEAQ (reference sequence). The V end was cut by 4 bases, the J end by 6 bases, with 15 bases between. CDR3 sequence (DNA): TGTGCCAGCAGCTCAAAGGGGGTTCGGCAGACCCAGTACTTC. This encodes CASSSKGVRQTQYF.

The chain employs TRBV5-1 and TRBJ2-1; 10 nucleotides agree with TRBD2. In germline, CDR1 is SGHRS, CDR2 YFSETQ. The CDR3 is 16 amino acids. V gave up 3 bases and J gave up 3 bases; unmatched junction bases: 6. CDR3: CASSYSAGGLYNEQFF. Here the CDR3 DNA reads TGCGCCAGCAGCTATTCAGCGGGAGGGCTCTACAATGAGCAGTTCTTC.

V and J are TRBV15 and TRBJ2-3; D possibly corresponds to TRBD2 (5 bases). The CDR3 is made up of 16 amino acids. CDR1 LNHNV and CDR2 YYDKDF come from the germline V gene (reference sequence). Trimming removed 0 bases from V and 4 bases from J, with 14 bases in between. The CDR3 sequence: CATSRDLGLAADTQYF. Here the CDR3 DNA reads TGTGCCACCAGCAGAGATCTGGGCCTAGCTGCAGATACGCAGTATTTT.

The V and J genes are TRBV5-4 and TRBJ2-2; no clear D. There are 14 residues in the CDR3. The V gene's germline CDR1 is SGHNT and CDR2 YYREEE (reference sequence). Trimming removed 0 bases from V and 4 bases from J, with 7 bases in between. CDR3: CASSLDRFTGELFF. CDR3 coding DNA: TGTGCCAGCAGCTTGGATAGATTCACCGGGGAGCTGTTTTTT.

This clone appeared a single time. This rearrangement joins TRBV24-1 to TRBJ2-4; 12 nucleotides agree with TRBD1. V shed 3 bases, J shed 6 bases, and the junction held 2 bases outside the gene matches. Germline-derived CDR1 and CDR2 are KGHDR and SFDVKD. The CDR3 runs to 15 residues. CDR3 nucleotide sequence: TGTGCCACCAGTGATCCGGGACAGGGGGCAAACATTCAGTACTTC. Translating gives CATSDPGQGANIQYF.

The V and J genes are TRBV5-5 and TRBJ1-4; D unclear. Deletions cut 2 bases from V and 4 bases from J, with 15 bases between. Germline V lookup: CDR1 SGHKS, CDR2 YYEKEE (reference sequence). This CDR3 has 16 amino acids. The CDR3 nucleotides read TGTGCCAGCAGCTTAAATCGTGCGGGGTATAATGAAAAACTGTTTTTT. It specifies CASSLNRAGYNEKLFF.

The chain has TRBV7-2 and TRBJ2-1; possibly TRBD2 for D (6 bases). Per the germline V gene, CDR1 is SGHTA and CDR2 is FQGNSA. The CDR3 sequence is 16 residues long. The V and J ends lost 8 bases and 1 base respectively, with 18 bases between them. In nucleotides, the CDR3 is TGTGCCAGCGTCCCCTCAGGAGGGGAATCCTACAATGAGCAGTTCTTC. Translating it yields CASVPSGGESYNEQFF.

This clone is a singleton in its sample. The chain employs TRBV18 and TRBJ1-5, with D perhaps matching TRBD1 (6 bases). The CDR3 has 16 residues. In germline, CDR1 is KGHSH, CDR2 LQKENI. V was clipped by 1 base and J by 5 bases, with 15 bases between them. DNA of the CDR3: TGTGCCAGCTCACCACGTTTTGGGTCAGGGGATCAGCCCCAGCATTTT. Translated, it gives CASSPRFGSGDQPQHF.

This chain connects TRBV6-2 or TRBV6-3 to TRBJ2-1; 7 bases are shared with TRBD2. The CDR3 has 15 amino acids. CDR1 is MNHEY and CDR2 is SVGEGT in the germline V gene. J was trimmed by 7 bases and V by 2 bases; bases with no gene match: 8. The CDR3 DNA reads as TGTGCCAGCAGTTACGGGGCGGGAGCGAGGAATGAGCAGTTCTTC. Its translation is CASSYGAGARNEQFF.